The clone carrying this TCR beta chain came up a few times. The antigen remains unidentified. CDR1 is MNHNS and CDR2 is SASEGT in the germline V gene. The CDR3 runs to 12 residues. V was trimmed by 8 bases and J by 2 bases, leaving 10 bases between them. These data originate in a study of CD8+CD57+ T cells in acquired aplastic anemia. Regarding the study as a whole: No significant difference in CD8+ Simpson's diversity was found between patients and controls.

Investigators profiled TCR beta VDJ and CDR3 from genomic DNA template. One entry per CDR3 protein results from TCRdb running MiXCR on the reads. The sample has approximately 190,000 distinct CDR3 sequences, 40% to 50% seen once. Whoever was chosen for sequencing had shown CD8+CD57+ cell expansion by flow cytometry. The V and J genes are TRBV6-1 and TRBJ2-7, with TRBD2 as a possible D gene (6 bases). The sequencing sample was made of sorted CD4+, CD8+, or CD8+CD57+ T cells (not recorded which) from PBMCs. This TCR was sampled from a human donor with aplastic anemia. The DNA of the CDR3 is TGTGCCAGCGGGACTGGGGCCTACGAGCAGTACTTC. Translating it yields CASGTGAYEQYF.